This T cell receptor beta chain was sequenced in a study of regulatory T cells in long-lasting Graves disease. Overall study: With positive TSH receptor antibodies and over 5 years of antithyroid drugs, Graves' disease was considered persistent.

Time point meaning: persistent/refractory GD, antithyroid drugs over 5 years with positive TRAb. With RNA extracted from PBMCs as input, the TCR library was made. EDTA tubes received approximately 9 milliliters of collected peripheral blood. With respect to this clonotype: The antigen remains unidentified.

Construction of TCR beta libraries relied on iRepertoire HTBI primers and on Arm-PCR targeting CDR3 regions. Via MiXCR, TCRdb re-called the multiplex PCR reads, giving one row per CDR3 protein. The sample lists 400,000 or so distinct CDR3 sequences, 23% occurring once. Findings of the study overall: Persistent Graves' patients showed a TCR diversity that was lower than that of newly diagnosed ones. Among persistent patients, a larger number of public clonotypes were shared (approximately 2,900) than among newly diagnosed patients (roughly 910).

Sequencing was performed on peripheral blood mononuclear cells (PBMCs), taken when the disease was refractory, from a patient treated with antithyroid drugs. This receptor was obtained from a female donor with Graves disease.

CDR3 nucleotides: TGTGCCAGCAGTGAAGCGAGACTAACTGGCGTTGAAAAACTGTTTTTT. Translated: CASSEARLTGVEKLFF. The chain has TRBV6-2 or TRBV6-3 and TRBJ1-4; no clear D. With 5 bases removed from V and 7 bases from J, the gap between germline ends came to 20 bases. This CDR3 comprises 16 residues. Looked up from germline, CDR1 is MNHEY and CDR2 is SVGEGT.